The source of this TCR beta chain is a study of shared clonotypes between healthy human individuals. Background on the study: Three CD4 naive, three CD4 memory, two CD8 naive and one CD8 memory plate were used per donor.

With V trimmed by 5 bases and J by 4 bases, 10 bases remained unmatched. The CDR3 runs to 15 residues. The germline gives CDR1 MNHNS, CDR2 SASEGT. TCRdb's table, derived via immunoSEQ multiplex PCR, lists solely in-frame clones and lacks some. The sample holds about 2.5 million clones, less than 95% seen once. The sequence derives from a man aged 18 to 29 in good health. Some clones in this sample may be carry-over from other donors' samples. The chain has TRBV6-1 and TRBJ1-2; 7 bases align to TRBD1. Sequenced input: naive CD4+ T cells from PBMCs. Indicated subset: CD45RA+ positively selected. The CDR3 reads CASSQTGNLIYGYTF. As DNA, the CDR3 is TGTGCCAGCAGTCAGACAGGGAACTTAATCTATGGCTACACCTTC.